This T cell receptor (beta chain) is from a study of shared clonotypes between healthy human individuals. Notes on this clone: The antigen remains undetermined.

This CDR3 comprises 17 residues. Germline CDR1 MDHEN, CDR2 SYDVKM. After removal of 4 bases from V and 6 bases from J, the junction contained 11 bases not matched to a gene. Several immunoSEQ 96-well plates shared each subset's DNA, each plate a replicate. Generated by immunoSEQ multiplex PCR, the TCRdb table keeps only in-frame clones and is missing some. Here the sample spans 2 million to 2.5 million clones, about nine tenths being singletons. Points from the study as a whole: For naive CD4 cells, 5% to 6.5% of clonotypes were shared across a handful of donors. Having only a few donors restricted how much genetic and exposure-history diversity was captured.

This TCR was sampled from a man between 18 and 29 years old in good health. Some clones in this sample may be carry-over from other donors' samples. The V call is TRBV28, the J call TRBJ1-4; 10 bases line up with TRBD1. The sample was naive CD4+ T cells from PBMCs. Noted subset: CD45RA+ positively selected. DNA of the CDR3: TGTGCCAGCAGTTACCCTCTTCAGACAGGGGGCGATGAAAAACTGTTTTTT. This translates into CASSYPLQTGGDEKLFF.